The clone carrying this T cell receptor beta chain was detected many times. All of the isolated RNA was reverse transcribed, so expressed TCRB transcripts were sequenced. Approximately 3.7 million reads per sample on average were obtained from naive, central memory and regulatory T cell samples. Profiling relied on immunoSEQ multiplex PCR, and the TCRdb table lists in-frame clones only, not all of them. Seen here are fewer than 250,000 clones, around 10% observed once, and the top ten hold under 0.045%. This sample was taken from a study of beta chain features in type 1 diabetes. With 4 bases clipped from V and 4 bases from J, the junction kept 0 bases outside the gene matches. Germline CDR1 reads SQVTM; CDR2 reads ANQGSEA. The CDR3 is made up of 11 amino acids.

The sequence was collected from a woman under 30 in good health. Sequencing used naive CD4+ T cells from blood. The chain carries TRBV29-1 and TRBJ2-5; 7 bases are a match to TRBD1. The CDR3 spells CSVGQGETQYF. Written as DNA, the CDR3 is TGCAGCGTTGGACAGGGAGAGACCCAGTACTTC.